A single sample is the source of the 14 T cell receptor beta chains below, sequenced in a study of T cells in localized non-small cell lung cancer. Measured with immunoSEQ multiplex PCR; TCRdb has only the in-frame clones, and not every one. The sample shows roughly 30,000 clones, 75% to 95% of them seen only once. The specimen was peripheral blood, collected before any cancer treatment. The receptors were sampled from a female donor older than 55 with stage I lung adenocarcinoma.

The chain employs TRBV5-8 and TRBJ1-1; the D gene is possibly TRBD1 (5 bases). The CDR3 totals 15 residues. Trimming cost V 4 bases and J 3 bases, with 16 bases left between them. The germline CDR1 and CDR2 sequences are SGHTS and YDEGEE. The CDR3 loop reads CASSEKGRGDTEAFF. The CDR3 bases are TGTGCCAGCAGCGAAAAGGGGCGGGGAGACACTGAAGCTTTCTTT.

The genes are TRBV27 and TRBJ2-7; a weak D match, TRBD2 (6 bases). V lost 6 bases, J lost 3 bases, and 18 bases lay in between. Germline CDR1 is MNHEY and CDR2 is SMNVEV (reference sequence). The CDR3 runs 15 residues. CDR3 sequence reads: CASSPAGTFYYEQYF. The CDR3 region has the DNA TGTGCCAGCAGCCCAGCCGGGACTTTCTACTACGAGCAGTACTTC.

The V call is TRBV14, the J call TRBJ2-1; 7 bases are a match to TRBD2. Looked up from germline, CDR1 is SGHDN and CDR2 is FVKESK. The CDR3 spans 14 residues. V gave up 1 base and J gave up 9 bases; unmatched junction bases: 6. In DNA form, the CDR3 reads TGTGCCAGCAGCCAAGGCGGGAGTAAGATTGAGCAGTTCTTC. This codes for CASSQGGSKIEQFF. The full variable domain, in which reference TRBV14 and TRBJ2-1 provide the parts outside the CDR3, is EAGVTQFPSHSVIEKGQTVTLRCDPISGHDNLYWYRRVMGKEIKFLLHFVKESKQDESGMPNNRFLAERTGGTYSTLKVQPAELEDSGVYFCASSQGGSKIEQFFGPGTRLTVL.

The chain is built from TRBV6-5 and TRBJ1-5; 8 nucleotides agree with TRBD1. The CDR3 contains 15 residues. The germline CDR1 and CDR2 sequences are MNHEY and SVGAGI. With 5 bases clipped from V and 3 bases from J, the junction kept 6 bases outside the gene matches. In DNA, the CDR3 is TGTGCCAGCAGTCAACGGACAGGGAACAATCAGCCCCAGCATTTT. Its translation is CASSQRTGNNQPQHF.

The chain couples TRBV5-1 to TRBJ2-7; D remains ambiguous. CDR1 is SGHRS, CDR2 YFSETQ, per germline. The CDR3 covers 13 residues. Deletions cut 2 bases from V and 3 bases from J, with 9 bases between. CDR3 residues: CASSLGQYYEQYF. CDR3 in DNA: TGCGCCAGCAGCTTAGGCCAGTACTACGAGCAGTACTTC.

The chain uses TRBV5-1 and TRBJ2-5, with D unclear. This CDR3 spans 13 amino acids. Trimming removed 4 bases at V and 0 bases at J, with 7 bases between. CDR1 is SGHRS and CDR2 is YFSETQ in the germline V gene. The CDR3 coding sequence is TGCGCCAGCAGCCCGGATAACCAAGAGACCCAGTACTTC. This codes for CASSPDNQETQYF.

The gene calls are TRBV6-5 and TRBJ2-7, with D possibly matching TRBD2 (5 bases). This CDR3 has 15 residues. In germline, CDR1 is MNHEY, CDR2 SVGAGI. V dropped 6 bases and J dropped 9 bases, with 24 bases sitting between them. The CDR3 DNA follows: TGTGCCAGCAGCCCCTCGGGGAATATCCGGCCGATGCAGTACTTC. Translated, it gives CASSPSGNIRPMQYF.

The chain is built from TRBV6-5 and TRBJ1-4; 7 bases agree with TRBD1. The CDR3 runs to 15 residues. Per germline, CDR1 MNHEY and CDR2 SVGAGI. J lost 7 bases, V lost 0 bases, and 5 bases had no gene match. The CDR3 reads CASSYSTGLGEKLFF. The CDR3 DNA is TGTGCCAGCAGTTACTCGACAGGGTTGGGTGAAAAACTGTTTTTT.

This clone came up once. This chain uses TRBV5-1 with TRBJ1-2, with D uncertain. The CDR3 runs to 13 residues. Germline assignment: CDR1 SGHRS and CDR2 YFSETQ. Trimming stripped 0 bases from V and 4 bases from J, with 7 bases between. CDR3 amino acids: CASSLGWGYGYTF. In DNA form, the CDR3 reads TGCGCCAGCAGCTTGGGGTGGGGCTATGGCTACACCTTC.

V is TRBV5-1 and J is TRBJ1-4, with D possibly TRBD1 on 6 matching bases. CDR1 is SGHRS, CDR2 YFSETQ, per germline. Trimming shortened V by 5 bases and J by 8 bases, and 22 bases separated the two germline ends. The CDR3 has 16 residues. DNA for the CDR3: TGCGCCAGCAGACTACAGGGTTCCGGGTCGAGGGAAAAACTGTTTTTT. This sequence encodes CASRLQGSGSREKLFF.

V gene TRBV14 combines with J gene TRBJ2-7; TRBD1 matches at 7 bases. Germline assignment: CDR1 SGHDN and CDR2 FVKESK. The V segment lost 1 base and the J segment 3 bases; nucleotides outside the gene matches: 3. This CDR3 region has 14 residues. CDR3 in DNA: TGTGCCAGCAGCCAAGGCAGGGGGATCTACGAGCAGTACTTC. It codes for CASSQGRGIYEQYF.

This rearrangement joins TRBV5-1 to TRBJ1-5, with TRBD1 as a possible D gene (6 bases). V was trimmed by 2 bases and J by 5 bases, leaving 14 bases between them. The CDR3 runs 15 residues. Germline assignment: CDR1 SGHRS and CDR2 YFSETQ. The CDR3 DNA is TGCGCCAGCAGCTTTTCGGGGGACACACATCAGCCCCAGCATTTT. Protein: CASSFSGDTHQPQHF.

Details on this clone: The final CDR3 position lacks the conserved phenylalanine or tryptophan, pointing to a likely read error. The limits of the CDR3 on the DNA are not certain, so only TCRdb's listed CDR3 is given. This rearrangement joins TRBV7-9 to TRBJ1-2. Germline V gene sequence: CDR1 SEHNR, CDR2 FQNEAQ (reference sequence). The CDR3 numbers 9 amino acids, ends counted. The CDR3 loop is CASSLARVN.

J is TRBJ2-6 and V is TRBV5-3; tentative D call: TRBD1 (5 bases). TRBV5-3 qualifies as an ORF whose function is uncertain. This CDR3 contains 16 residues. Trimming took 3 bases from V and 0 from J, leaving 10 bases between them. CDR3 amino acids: CARSSRQSSGANVLTF. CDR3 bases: TGTGCCAGAAGCTCGAGACAGAGCTCTGGGGCCAACGTCCTGACTTTC.